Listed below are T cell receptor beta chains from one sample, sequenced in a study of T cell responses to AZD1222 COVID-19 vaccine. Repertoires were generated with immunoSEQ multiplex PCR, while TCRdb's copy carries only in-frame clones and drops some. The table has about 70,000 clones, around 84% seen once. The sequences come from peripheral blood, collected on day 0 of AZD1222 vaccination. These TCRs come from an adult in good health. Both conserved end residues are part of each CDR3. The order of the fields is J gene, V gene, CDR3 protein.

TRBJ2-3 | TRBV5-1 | CASSLGGASDTQYF
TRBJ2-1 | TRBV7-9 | CASSAGTGGYNEQFF
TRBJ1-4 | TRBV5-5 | CASSRRDRVATNEKLFF
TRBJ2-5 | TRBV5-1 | CASSTGGWQTQYF
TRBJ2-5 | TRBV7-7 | CASSLERRGQETQYF
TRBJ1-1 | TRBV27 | CASSQGVLRSEAFF
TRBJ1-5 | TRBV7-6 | CASSLSSGMNQPQHF
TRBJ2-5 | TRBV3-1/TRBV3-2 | CASSQEGSGLQETQYF
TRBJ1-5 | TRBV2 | CASWFGRGDQPQHF
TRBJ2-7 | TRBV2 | CASGTAYEQYF
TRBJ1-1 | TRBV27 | CASSLQGSRYTEAFF
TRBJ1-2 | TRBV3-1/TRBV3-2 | CASSQDWGSYGYTF
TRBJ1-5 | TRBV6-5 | CASSYSGGDKPQHF
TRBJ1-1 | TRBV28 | CASTPWGRGTEAFF
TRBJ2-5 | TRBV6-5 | CASSYSTGELGETQYF
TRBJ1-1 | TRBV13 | CASSPPPGDGNTEAFF
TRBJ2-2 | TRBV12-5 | CASGLPAGELFF
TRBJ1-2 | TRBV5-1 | CASSSEGGALDGYTF
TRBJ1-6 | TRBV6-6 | CASRSGTGYNSPLHF
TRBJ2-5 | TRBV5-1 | CASSLTLADEETQYF
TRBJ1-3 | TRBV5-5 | CASSLGMRNTIYF
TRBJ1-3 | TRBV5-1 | CASSMGSGNTIYF
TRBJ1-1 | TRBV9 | CASSARTGNTEAFF
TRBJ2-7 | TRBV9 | CASSVAGTRGEQYF
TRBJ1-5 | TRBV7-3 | CASSLIRPKWPQPQHF
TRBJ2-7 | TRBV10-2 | CASSWSTSSTYEQYF
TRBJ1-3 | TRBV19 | CASSISGGNTIYF
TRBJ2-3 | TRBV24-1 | CATSDLADRGGDTQYF
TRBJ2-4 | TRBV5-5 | CASSSMRSSNIQYF
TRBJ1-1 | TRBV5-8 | CASTGLLGRNTEAFF
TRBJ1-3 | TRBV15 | CATSRDYSLSGNTIYF
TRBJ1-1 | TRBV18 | CASSPPTGNTEAFF
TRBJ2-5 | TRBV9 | CASSVEGGGAAETQYF
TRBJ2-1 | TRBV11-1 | CASSLSLGQGHNEQFF
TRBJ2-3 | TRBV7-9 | CASSSGTADTQYF
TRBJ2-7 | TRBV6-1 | CASSEWAREPSYEQYF
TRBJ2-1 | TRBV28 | CASRGGLFNNEQFF
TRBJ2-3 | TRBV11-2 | CASSSGGGIADTQYF
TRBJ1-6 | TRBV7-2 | CASSPRLESSPLHF
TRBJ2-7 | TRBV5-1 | CASSLTQYEQYF
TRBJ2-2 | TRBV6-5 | CASSYGTGTGELFF
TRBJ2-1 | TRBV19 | CASSSGQGFRSSYNEQFF
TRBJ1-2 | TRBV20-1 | CSASTGIANYGYTF